The following is a T cell receptor beta chain sequence with its context. The sample belongs to a study of OX40 agonist ivuxolimab in advanced cancers. Using immunoSEQ multiplex PCR, the repertoire was profiled, and TCRdb retains in-frame clones only, with some absent. Found here are roughly 60,000 clones, approximately 90% of them singletons; the top ten hold roughly 0.45%. Trimming left V 0 bases short and J 4 bases short, with 12 bases between. This CDR3 contains 15 residues. CDR1 and CDR2 from the germline V gene are SGHNT and YYREEE (reference sequence). V and J are TRBV5-4 and TRBJ2-3, with TRBD1 as a possible D gene (5 bases). This clonotype was obtained from an adult with an advanced solid tumor such as melanoma, head and neck, liver or kidney cancer. The sequencing here drew on CD4+ or CD8+ T cells sorted from blood, taken in a trial of the OX40 agonist ivuxolimab. The CDR3 spells CASSLVGVQADTQYF. The CDR3 DNA is TGTGCCAGCAGCTTGGTAGGGGTTCAGGCAGATACGCAGTATTTT. The variable domain in full, with the rest retrieved from reference TRBV5-4 and TRBJ2-3, is ETGVTQSPTHLIKTRGQQVTLRCSSQSGHNTVSWYQQALGQGPQFIFQYYREEENGRGNFPPRFSGLQFPNYSSELNVNALELDDSALYLCASSLVGVQADTQYFGPGTRLTVL.